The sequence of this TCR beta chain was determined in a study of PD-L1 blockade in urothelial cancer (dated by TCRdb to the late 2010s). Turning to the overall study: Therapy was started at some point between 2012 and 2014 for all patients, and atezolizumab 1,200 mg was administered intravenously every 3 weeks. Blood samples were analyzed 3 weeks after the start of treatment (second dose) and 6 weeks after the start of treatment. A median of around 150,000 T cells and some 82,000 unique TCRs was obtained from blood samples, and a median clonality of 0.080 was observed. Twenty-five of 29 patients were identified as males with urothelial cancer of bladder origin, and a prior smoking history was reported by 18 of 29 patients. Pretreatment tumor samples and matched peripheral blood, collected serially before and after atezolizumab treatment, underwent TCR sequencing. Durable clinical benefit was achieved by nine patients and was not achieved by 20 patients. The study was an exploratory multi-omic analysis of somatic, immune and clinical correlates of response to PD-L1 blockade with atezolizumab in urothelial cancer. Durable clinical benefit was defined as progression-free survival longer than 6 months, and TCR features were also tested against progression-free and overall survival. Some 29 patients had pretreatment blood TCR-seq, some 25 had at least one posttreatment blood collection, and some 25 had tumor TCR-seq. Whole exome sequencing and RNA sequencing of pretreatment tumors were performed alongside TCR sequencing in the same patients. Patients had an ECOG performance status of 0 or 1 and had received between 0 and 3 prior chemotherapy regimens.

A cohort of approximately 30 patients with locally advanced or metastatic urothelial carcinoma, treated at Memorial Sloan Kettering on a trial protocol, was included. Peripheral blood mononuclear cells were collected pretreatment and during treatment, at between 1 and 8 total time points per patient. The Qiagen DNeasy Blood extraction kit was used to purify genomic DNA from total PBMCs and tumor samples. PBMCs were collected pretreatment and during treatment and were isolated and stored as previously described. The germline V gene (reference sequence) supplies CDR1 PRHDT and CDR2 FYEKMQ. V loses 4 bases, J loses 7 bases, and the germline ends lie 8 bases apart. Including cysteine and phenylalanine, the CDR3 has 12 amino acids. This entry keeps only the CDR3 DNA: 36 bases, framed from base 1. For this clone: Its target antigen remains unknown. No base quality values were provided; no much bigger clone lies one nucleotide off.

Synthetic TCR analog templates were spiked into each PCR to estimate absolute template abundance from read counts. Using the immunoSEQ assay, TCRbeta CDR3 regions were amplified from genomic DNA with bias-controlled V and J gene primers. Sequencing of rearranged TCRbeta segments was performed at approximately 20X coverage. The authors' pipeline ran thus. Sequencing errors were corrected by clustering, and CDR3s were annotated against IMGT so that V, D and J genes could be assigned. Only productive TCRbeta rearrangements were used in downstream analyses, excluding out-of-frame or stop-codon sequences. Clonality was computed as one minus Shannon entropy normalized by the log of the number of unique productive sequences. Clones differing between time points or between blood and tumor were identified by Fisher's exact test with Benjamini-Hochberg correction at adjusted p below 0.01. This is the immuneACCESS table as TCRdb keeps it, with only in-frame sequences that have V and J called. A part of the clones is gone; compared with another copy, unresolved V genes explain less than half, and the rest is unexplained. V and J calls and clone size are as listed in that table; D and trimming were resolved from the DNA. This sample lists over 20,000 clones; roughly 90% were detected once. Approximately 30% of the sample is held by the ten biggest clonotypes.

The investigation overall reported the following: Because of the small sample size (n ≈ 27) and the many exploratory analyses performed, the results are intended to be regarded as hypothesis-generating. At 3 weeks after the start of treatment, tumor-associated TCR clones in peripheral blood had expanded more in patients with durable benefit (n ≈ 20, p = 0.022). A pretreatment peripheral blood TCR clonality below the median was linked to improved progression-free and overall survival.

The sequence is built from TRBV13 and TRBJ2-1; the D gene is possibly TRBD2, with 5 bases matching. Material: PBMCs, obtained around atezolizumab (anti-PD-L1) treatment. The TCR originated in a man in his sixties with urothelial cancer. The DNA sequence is TGTGCCAGCAGCTATACGGGGAATGAGCAGTTCTTC. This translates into CASSYTGNEQFF.